The 24 T cell receptor beta chains presented below share a single source sample, sequenced in a study of response to subunit inactivated influenza vaccine. MiXCR was run by TCRdb on the RT-PCR reads, yielding one entry per CDR3 protein. The profile shows more than 700,000 distinct CDR3 sequences, 20% to 25% of them singletons. The specimen comprised PBMCs from blood, sampled more than 4 days after vaccination. The receptors shown here come from a man aged 50 to 59 who received an inactivated influenza vaccine.

This clonotype came up a few times. The chain combines TRBV6-5 with TRBJ2-2, with D unclear. V lost 2 bases and J 2 bases, leaving 9 bases between the germline ends. This CDR3 region has 15 residues. CDR1 and CDR2 (germline): MNHEY, SVGAGI. CDR3 loop: CASSYIAVNTGELFF. CDR3 nucleotides: TGTGCCAGCAGTTACATCGCAGTTAACACCGGGGAGCTGTTTTTT.

The rearrangement joins TRBV11-2 to TRBJ2-2; no definite D call. Germline CDR1 and CDR2: SGHAT and FQNNGV. The CDR3 runs to 14 residues. Trimming pared 3 bases from V and 0 bases from J, leaving 5 bases between. Here the CDR3 reads CASSFTTNTGELFF. The CDR3 nucleotides are TGTGCCAGCAGCTTTACAACGAACACCGGGGAGCTGTTTTTT.

The genes are TRBV18 and TRBJ1-1, with a possible D match to TRBD1 (5 bases). The germline V gene encodes CDR1 KGHSH and CDR2 LQKENI. The CDR3 runs 12 residues. V was clipped by 3 bases and J by 8 bases, with 10 bases between them. For the CDR3, the DNA is TGTGCCAGCTCACCGGGGACTGACGAAGCTTTCTTT. Translating gives CASSPGTDEAFF.

The chain combines TRBV20-1 with TRBJ1-5; D gene ambiguous. The length of the CDR3 is 14 residues. Germline lookup yields CDR1 DFQATT and CDR2 SNEGSKA (reference sequence). V lost 4 bases and J 0 bases, leaving 10 bases between the germline ends. DNA for the CDR3: TGCAGTGCTACTCGGACTAATAGCAATCAGCCCCAGCATTTT. Protein product: CSATRTNSNQPQHF.

This clonotype was picked up a small number of times. The J gene is TRBJ1-4, the V gene TRBV4-2; no clear D gene. This CDR3 has 14 amino acids. V was shortened by 1 base and J by 2 bases, with 5 bases between the two germline ends. CDR1 LGHNA and CDR2 YNFKEQ come from the germline V gene. CDR3 residues: CASSQGETNEKLFF. DNA of the CDR3: TGTGCCAGCAGCCAAGGCGAGACTAATGAAAAACTGTTTTTT.

The chain joins TRBV20-1 to TRBJ1-1; D is uncertain. CDR1 and CDR2 (germline): DFQATT, SNEGSKA (reference sequence). The CDR3 is made up of 12 amino acids. V was pared by 6 bases and J by 4 bases, with 12 bases between. CDR3 in DNA: TGCAGTGCAAGGGAGGGTTTCACTGAAGCTTTCTTT. This codes for CSAREGFTEAFF.

This clonotype was detected only once. V is TRBV7-9 and J is TRBJ2-5; 7 bases agree with TRBD2. V shed 0 bases and J 4 bases; nucleotides not matched to a gene: 8. The CDR3 sequence is 16 residues long. Germline V gives CDR1 SEHNR, CDR2 FQNEAQ (reference sequence). The CDR3 bases are TGTGCCAGCAGCTTAGCGATGAGGGGAGGGCGAGAGACCCAGTACTTC. Translated: CASSLAMRGGRETQYF. The full variable domain, in which reference TRBV7-9 and TRBJ2-5 provide the parts outside the CDR3, is DTGVSQNPRHKITKRGQNVTFRCDPISEHNRLYWYRQTLGQGPEFLTYFQNEAQLEKSRLLSDRFSAERPKGSFSTLEIQRTEQGDSAMYLCASSLAMRGGRETQYFGPGTRLLVL.

This clonotype was counted only a few times. The rearrangement joins TRBV4-3 to TRBJ2-1; no firm D call. CDR3 size: 15 residues. V gave up 0 bases and J gave up 2 bases, with 8 bases separating them. Germline-derived CDR1 and CDR2 are LGHNA and YSLEER. The CDR3 DNA sequence: TGCGCCAGCAGCCAAGATGCGGCTACCTACAATGAGCAGTTCTTC. Amino acids: CASSQDAATYNEQFF.

V and J are TRBV9 and TRBJ1-3; D uncertain. The CDR3 has 13 residues. Germline assignment: CDR1 SGDLS and CDR2 YYNGEE. Trimming took 2 bases from V and 8 from J, leaving 11 bases between them. In nucleotides, the CDR3 is TGTGCCAGCAGCGTGATGATCCGGGACACCATATATTTT. It yields the protein CASSVMIRDTIYF. The full variable domain, in which reference TRBV9 and TRBJ1-3 provide the parts outside the CDR3, is DSGVTQTPKHLITATGQRVTLRCSPRSGDLSVYWYQQSLDQGLQFLIQYYNGEERAKGNILERFSAQQFPDLHSELNLSSLELGDSALYFCASSVMIRDTIYFGEGSWLTVV.

The gene calls are TRBV20-1 and TRBJ2-2; 8 bases agree with TRBD2. With 1 base clipped from V and 4 bases from J, the junction kept 5 bases outside the gene matches. The CDR3 is made up of 15 amino acids. Looked up from germline, CDR1 is DFQATT and CDR2 is SNEGSKA (reference sequence). As DNA, the CDR3 is TGCAGTGCTAGAGCGGGAGGGCCCTCCACCGGGGAGCTGTTTTTT. Protein: CSARAGGPSTGELFF.

A few counts support this clonotype. The V gene is TRBV6-5, the J gene TRBJ2-1; D is possibly TRBD1 (6 bases). The CDR3 contains 16 residues. The germline V and J ends were trimmed by 4 bases and 0 bases, with 13 bases remaining between them. Germline V gene sequence: CDR1 MNHEY, CDR2 SVGAGI. The CDR3: CASSSQGLSSYNEQFF. The DNA for the CDR3 is TGTGCCAGCAGTTCCCAGGGGCTCAGCTCCTACAATGAGCAGTTCTTC.

A few counts support this clonotype. V usage is TRBV29-1 and J usage is TRBJ2-1; perhaps TRBD1 as D (6 bases). CDR1 is SQVTM and CDR2 is ANQGSEA in the germline V gene. The V end was cut by 2 bases, the J end by 0 bases, with 14 bases between. The CDR3 runs 16 residues. The CDR3: CSVERWDTYSYNEQFF. CDR3 sequence (DNA): TGCAGCGTTGAACGGTGGGACACCTACTCCTACAATGAGCAGTTCTTC.

This clonotype was counted between two and nine times. This chain uses TRBV12-3 or TRBV12-4 with TRBJ2-1; 7 bases match TRBD2. CDR3 length: 14 amino acids. Unmatched junction bases numbered 8, after V lost 6 bases and J lost 6 bases. CDR3 DNA: TGTGCCAGCAGCTTCGAGGCGGGAGTCAATGAGCAGTTCTTC. Its translation: CASSFEAGVNEQFF.

The V call is TRBV12-3 or TRBV12-4, the J call TRBJ1-6, with D hard to call. V was pared by 1 base and J by 10 bases, with 11 bases between. The CDR3 runs to 14 residues. This CDR3 is CASSLGTDLSPLHF. The CDR3 bases are TGTGCCAGCAGTTTAGGTACAGACCTATCACCCCTCCACTTT.

The chain uses TRBV4-2 and TRBJ2-4; a weak D match, TRBD2 (6 bases). Germline CDR1 reads LGHNA; CDR2 reads YNFKEQ. This CDR3 is built from 16 residues. V dropped 6 bases and J dropped 0 bases, with 15 bases sitting between them. The DNA for the CDR3 is TGTGCCAGCAGAAGTAGCGGCGCAACAGCCAAAAACATTCAGTACTTC. Its protein is CASRSSGATAKNIQYF.

The sample holds a few counts of this clonotype. The J gene is TRBJ1-2, the V gene TRBV5-1; D remains unclear. Germline V gene sequence: CDR1 SGHRS, CDR2 YFSETQ. Trimming stripped 5 bases from V and 7 bases from J, with 18 bases between. This CDR3 comprises 14 residues. Here the CDR3 DNA reads TGCGCCAGCAGTGAGTCTGGGTCCGCAGCTGGCTACACCTTC. This translates into CASSESGSAAGYTF.

This clonotype was seen repeatedly, ten times or more. The chain combines TRBV12-3 or TRBV12-4 with TRBJ1-1, with 7 bases fitting TRBD1. Trimming took 6 bases from V and 1 from J; bases not matched to a gene: 11. The CDR3 runs to 16 residues. The chain's CDR3 is CASSRYRTGGNTEAFF. The CDR3, as DNA: TGTGCCAGCAGCCGATATCGGACAGGCGGGAACACTGAAGCTTTCTTT.

This clonotype occurred a few times. This sequence joins TRBV7-2 and TRBJ1-1, with no clear D. The CDR3 has 14 amino acids. Germline assignment: CDR1 SGHTA and CDR2 FQGNSA. Trimming removed 6 bases from V and 4 bases from J, with 15 bases in between. This chain's CDR3 is CASSKIVGSTEAFF. The CDR3 region has the DNA TGTGCCAGCAGTAAAATTGTCGGGAGCACTGAAGCTTTCTTT.

This clonotype was seen only a few times. This chain connects TRBV12-3 or TRBV12-4 to TRBJ2-1, with D possibly matching TRBD1 (6 bases). The CDR3 is 11 amino acids. Trimming stripped 5 bases from V and 10 bases from J, with 9 bases between. CDR3 nucleotide sequence: TGTGCCAGCAGTACAGGGTTAGAGCAGTTCTTC. It specifies CASSTGLEQFF.

Of note for this clonotype: It may be a read error: a sequence one base away is much more abundant. Likely a read error: the CDR3 ends without its conserved phenylalanine or tryptophan. V is TRBV20-1 and J is TRBJ2-1; 14 bases line up with TRBD2. Per germline, CDR1 DFQATT and CDR2 SNEGSKA (reference sequence). This CDR3 contains 14 residues. Trimming removed 5 bases from V and 6 bases from J; junction bases left unmatched: 3. The CDR3 spells CSAAGTSGSNEQFL. DNA for the CDR3: TGCAGTGCTGCCGGGACTAGCGGGAGCAATGAGCAGTTCCTC.

This chain uses TRBV20-1 with TRBJ2-2; 7 nucleotides match TRBD1. CDR1 and CDR2 (germline): DFQATT, SNEGSKA (reference sequence). This CDR3 contains 15 residues. With 5 bases clipped from V and 0 bases from J, the junction kept 6 bases outside the gene matches. CDR3 protein: CSAPGQVPNTGELFF. DNA for the CDR3: TGCAGTGCTCCCGGACAGGTACCGAACACCGGGGAGCTGTTTTTT.

The rearrangement joins TRBV12-3 or TRBV12-4 to TRBJ2-3; maybe TRBD2 (6 bases). The CDR3 sequence is 16 residues long. V gave up 2 bases and J gave up 1 base, with 13 bases separating them. This CDR3 reads CASSLTGGGGTDTQYF. The CDR3 nucleotides read TGTGCCAGCAGTTTAACTGGGGGAGGCGGCACAGATACGCAGTATTTT.

The V gene is TRBV5-6, the J gene TRBJ2-1; TRBD2 matches 9 bases. The germline gives CDR1 SGHDT, CDR2 YYEEEE. J lost 8 bases, V lost 5 bases, and 8 bases had no gene match. This CDR3 is built from 14 residues. The CDR3 DNA reads as TGTGCCAGCAGATCGGCTAGCGGGAAGGATGAGCAGTTCTTC. Its protein product is CASRSASGKDEQFF.

The chain recombines TRBV29-1 with TRBJ1-1; no firm D call. The V and J ends lost 5 bases and 0 bases respectively, with 7 bases between them. The CDR3 has 12 residues. Germline CDR1 is SQVTM and CDR2 is ANQGSEA. The CDR3: CSVRDMNTEAFF. The CDR3 DNA follows: TGCAGCGTTCGTGACATGAACACTGAAGCTTTCTTT.